These T cell receptor beta chains were read from a single sample in a study of vaccination and CD4 T cells after COVID-19. Antigen specificity for these receptors is unknown. MiXCR, run by TCRdb on the PCR reads, gives a single entry per CDR3 protein. The repertoire includes some 9,300 distinct CDR3 sequences, around 72% of them detected once, and 25% to 40% sits in the top ten. Sequencing was performed on CD4+ T cells from blood, cultured in vitro. Receptors were obtained from a human donor who had recovered from COVID-19. CDR3s leave out the opening cysteine and the closing phenylalanine or tryptophan.

v_call: TRBV7-3
j_call: TRBJ2-3
cdr3_aa: ASSLRGAGGSTDTQY

v_call: TRBV7-9
j_call: TRBJ1-1
cdr3_aa: ASSVGQGEATEAF

v_call: TRBV2
j_call: TRBJ2-1
cdr3_aa: ASSERRTTLATIHEQF

v_call: TRBV11-2
j_call: TRBJ1-6
cdr3_aa: ASSIRRGDSSPLH

v_call: TRBV20-1
j_call: TRBJ1-5
cdr3_aa: SAATGQINQPQH

v_call: TRBV5-1
j_call: TRBJ1-1
cdr3_aa: ASTYGGGTEAF

v_call: TRBV19
j_call: TRBJ1-4
cdr3_aa: ASSIGRVNEKLF

v_call: TRBV11-3
j_call: TRBJ2-3
cdr3_aa: ASSSPFRAADTQY

v_call: TRBV15
j_call: TRBJ2-1
cdr3_aa: ATSRDLSGEQF

v_call: TRBV27
j_call: TRBJ1-4
cdr3_aa: ASSLRPAANEKLF

v_call: TRBV7-3
j_call: TRBJ2-3
cdr3_aa: ASSLGAASDTQY

v_call: TRBV19
j_call: TRBJ1-5
cdr3_aa: ASSSRWTGEVYQPQH

v_call: TRBV24-1
j_call: TRBJ1-2
cdr3_aa: ATSDFKGGYT

v_call: TRBV20-1
j_call: TRBJ2-1
cdr3_aa: SARETGLGNEQF

v_call: TRBV7-9
j_call: TRBJ1-2
cdr3_aa: ASSPDRGQIYGYT

v_call: TRBV10-3
j_call: TRBJ2-5
cdr3_aa: AISERGGVGETQY